This T cell receptor beta chain was documented in a study of blood T cell repertoires in COVID-19. Across the study: COVID-19 samples, acute and convalescent, were from the United States, Italy and Spain. Sources were T cells, B-cell-depleted T cells, or PBMCs; the material itself was cDNA or gDNA.

The CDR3 extends over 14 amino acids. Germline CDR1 reads MNHEY; CDR2 reads SVGAGI. J gave up 5 bases and V 6 bases, and 9 bases lay outside the gene matches. Patients of the Seattle cohort, enrolled during active infection, were followed longitudinally. In the authors' workflow: Estimation of nucleated cell counts was performed using reference gene primer amplification. TCRdb keeps only in-frame clones here, not all; method: immunoSEQ multiplex PCR. That table supplies the V and J calls and clone size; D and trimming were determined from the DNA. The sample carries fewer than 400,000 clones, roughly 86% recorded once.

Material for sequencing was peripheral blood. The J gene is TRBJ1-1, the V gene TRBV6-5, with 7 bases lining up with TRBD1. The clonotype was recovered from a woman under 40 with COVID-19, enrolled during active disease. CDR3 residues: CASSQDRVGTEAFF. For the CDR3, the DNA is TGTGCCAGCAGCCAAGACAGGGTGGGGACTGAAGCTTTCTTT.